The 27 T cell receptor beta chains reported below all come from one sample, sequenced in a study of T cell responses to AZD1222 COVID-19 vaccine (dated by TCRdb to about 2021). The library was obtained by the immunoSEQ multiplex PCR assay. As stored in TCRdb, this immuneACCESS dataset retains in-frame rearrangements with V and J assigned. A fraction of the clones does not appear; measured against another copy, unresolved V genes explain less than half of the discrepancy, and the remainder lacks a known reason. The sample table shows under 95,000 clones, and roughly 85% are seen once. The biggest ten clones account for under 9% of the sample. The sample's time point label, decoded: baseline before first vaccination. Sequenced material: peripheral blood, taken on day 0 of AZD1222 vaccination. Receptors originate from an adult in good health.

V is TRBV28 and J is TRBJ2-4; D is unclear. V shed 2 bases and J shed 0 bases, with 8 bases lying between them. The germline CDR1 and CDR2 sequences are MDHEN and SYDVKM. CDR3 size: 15 residues. CDR3 in amino acids: CASSLTILAKNIQYF. The CDR3 DNA reads TGTGCCAGCAGTTTAACCATACTAGCCAAAAACATTCAGTACTTC.

This chain uses TRBV6-6 with TRBJ2-7, with 7 positions matching TRBD1. Trimming took 2 bases from V and 0 from J; bases not matched to a gene: 1. The CDR3 sequence is 14 residues long. Germline V lookup: CDR1 MNHNY, CDR2 SVGAGI (reference sequence). The DNA of the CDR3 is TGTGCCAGCAGTTACGAGGGGGCCTCCTACGAGCAGTACTTC. This codes for CASSYEGASYEQYF.

This clone was found a few times. The chain uses TRBV13 and TRBJ2-7, with D perhaps assigned TRBD1 or TRBD2 (5 bases each). Deletions cut 5 bases from V and 1 base from J, with 18 bases between. The V gene's germline CDR1 is PRHDT and CDR2 FYEKMQ (reference sequence). There are 16 residues in the CDR3. The CDR3 loop reads CASSITRDPLSYEQYF. The CDR3 DNA is TGTGCCAGCAGCATCACGAGGGACCCCCTGTCCTACGAGCAGTACTTC.

The chain joins TRBV2 to TRBJ1-3; no definite D call. The CDR3 is made up of 12 amino acids. Between the trimmed V and J ends, which lost 4 bases and 8 bases, there was a span of 9 bases. The germline V gene encodes CDR1 SNHLY and CDR2 FYNNEI. The CDR3 here is CASSGAVDTIYF. The CDR3, as DNA: TGTGCCAGCAGTGGGGCCGTGGACACCATATATTTT.

J is TRBJ2-7 and V is TRBV3-1 (or the pseudogene TRBV3-2), with 7 bases identical to TRBD1. The CDR3 is 15 amino acids. Germline CDR1 is LGHDT and CDR2 is YNNKEL (reference sequence). The V segment lost 3 bases and the J segment 2 bases; nucleotides outside the gene matches: 7. The CDR3 DNA sequence: TGTGCCAGCAGCCACGACAGGGAACCTACCTACGAGCAGTACTTC. It translates to CASSHDREPTYEQYF.

This rearrangement joins TRBV27 to TRBJ2-7; no definite D call. CDR1 is MNHEY and CDR2 is SMNVEV in the germline V gene (reference sequence). The CDR3 extends over 12 amino acids. Trimming pared 4 bases from V and 6 bases from J, leaving 10 bases between. This CDR3 reads CASSSSLGEQYF. The DNA for the CDR3 is TGTGCCAGCAGTTCCTCCTTGGGCGAGCAGTACTTC.

J is TRBJ2-7 and V is TRBV7-9, with 9 bases identical to TRBD2. The CDR3 covers 15 residues. CDR1 and CDR2 (germline): SEHNR, FQNEAQ (reference sequence). V shed 3 bases and J 6 bases; nucleotides not matched to a gene: 9. The CDR3 is CASSFTSGRLSEQYF. Here the CDR3 DNA reads TGTGCCAGCAGCTTTACCAGCGGGAGGTTAAGCGAGCAGTACTTC.

The chain carries TRBV5-1 and TRBJ1-1; 7 bases are shared with TRBD1. The J segment lost 4 bases and the V segment lost 0 bases, leaving 6 bases of the junction unmatched. Germline V gives CDR1 SGHRS, CDR2 YFSETQ. The CDR3 covers 15 residues. The CDR3 here is CASSLEGARGTEAFF. The CDR3 coding sequence is TGCGCCAGCAGCTTGGAGGGGGCGCGGGGCACTGAAGCTTTCTTT.

The rearrangement uses TRBV6-2 or TRBV6-3 and TRBJ1-5; D not resolved. This CDR3 has 12 amino acids. Trimming shortened V by 4 bases and J by 11 bases, and 12 bases separated the two germline ends. Germline CDR1 reads MNHEY; CDR2 reads SVGEGT. In nucleotides, the CDR3 is TGTGCCAGCAGTTCGTCTGCTGGAGCCCAGCATTTT. Translating it yields CASSSSAGAQHF.

V is TRBV2 and J is TRBJ2-2; no reliable D call. The V and J ends lost 11 bases and 3 bases respectively, with 10 bases between them. From germline, CDR1 is SNHLY and CDR2 FYNNEI. This CDR3 is built from 12 residues. The CDR3 loop reads CARGYHTGELFF. In DNA, the CDR3 is TGTGCCCGCGGCTACCACACCGGGGAGCTGTTTTTT.

The rearrangement joins TRBV4-3 to TRBJ2-3; possibly TRBD2 for D (6 bases). The CDR3 consists of 18 residues. Germline loops: CDR1 LGHNA, CDR2 YSLEER. The V gene lost 1 base and the J gene lost 4 bases, with 21 bases spanning the gap. This CDR3 is CASSQGTHRGTRADTQYF. The CDR3 DNA reads as TGCGCCAGCAGCCAAGGTACCCACCGGGGGACGAGGGCAGATACGCAGTATTTT.

The V and J genes are TRBV9 and TRBJ2-1; TRBD1 might be the D (6 bases). V was shortened by 6 bases and J by 0 bases, with 16 bases between the two germline ends. Germline V gives CDR1 SGDLS, CDR2 YYNGEE. The length of the CDR3 is 16 residues. CDR3 protein: CASTPRGPGSYNEQFF. The CDR3 DNA reads TGTGCCAGCACCCCCAGGGGCCCGGGCTCCTACAATGAGCAGTTCTTC.

The rearrangement links TRBV20-1 to TRBJ2-7; D might be TRBD1 or TRBD2, each matching 5 bases. V lost 3 bases and J lost 3, with 18 bases in between. This CDR3 is built from 15 residues. Germline CDR1 DFQATT, CDR2 SNEGSKA (reference sequence). The CDR3 nucleotides read TGCAGTGCTAGTCGACACGGGACCCTCGGCTACGAGCAGTACTTC. It codes for CSASRHGTLGYEQYF.

J is TRBJ1-2 and V is TRBV7-9; 9 bases are shared with TRBD1. J lost 8 bases, V lost 5 bases, and 6 bases had no gene match. CDR1 is SEHNR, CDR2 FQNEAQ, per germline (reference sequence). CDR3 size: 13 residues. The CDR3 DNA sequence: TGTGCCAGCAGCCCGGGACAGGGACCAGGCTACACCTTC. Translated, it gives CASSPGQGPGYTF.

The chain couples TRBV28 to TRBJ1-1, with a tentative D call TRBD1 (5 bases). The V gene lost 8 bases and the J gene lost 1 base, with 17 bases spanning the gap. The germline V gene has CDR1 MDHEN and CDR2 SYDVKM. This CDR3 has 15 residues. As DNA, the CDR3 is TGTGCCAGCTTTCTTGCCAGGGCCCCGAACACTGAAGCTTTCTTT. It translates to CASFLARAPNTEAFF.

There are many counts of this clone. The V gene is TRBV3-1 (or the pseudogene TRBV3-2), the J gene TRBJ2-2; possible D gene TRBD2, 5 bases. CDR1 is LGHDT and CDR2 is YNNKEL in the germline V gene (reference sequence). The V gene lost 4 bases and the J gene lost 0 bases, with 9 bases spanning the gap. This CDR3 region has 15 residues. In nucleotides, the CDR3 is TGTGCCAGCAGCCCTAACGGGGCGAACACCGGGGAGCTGTTTTTT. Amino acid sequence: CASSPNGANTGELFF.

CDR3 loop: CASSIDDSLQTF. DNA for the CDR3: TGTGCCAGTAGTATCGATGACAGTCTCCAGACTTTC. The chain links TRBV19 to TRBJ2-6; TRBD1 might be the D (5 bases). From germline, CDR1 is LNHDA and CDR2 SQIVND (reference sequence). This CDR3 comprises 12 residues. With 3 bases removed from V and 18 bases from J, the gap between germline ends came to 15 bases.

The J gene is TRBJ2-7, the V gene TRBV5-1, with D maybe TRBD2 (5 bases). V was cut by 4 bases and J by 0 bases, with 14 bases left in between. The CDR3 is 15 residues long. CDR1 is SGHRS, CDR2 YFSETQ, per germline. The CDR3 nucleotides read TGCGCCAGCAGCCCCTCGGGCGGGCTCTCCTACGAGCAGTACTTC. It encodes CASSPSGGLSYEQYF.

This clone has more than one count but fewer than ten. The rearrangement links TRBV5-1 to TRBJ2-7; the D is unclear. The V gene lost 0 bases and the J gene lost 4 bases, with 11 bases spanning the gap. Germline-derived CDR1 and CDR2 are SGHRS and YFSETQ. This CDR3 has 14 amino acids. The DNA for the CDR3 is TGCGCCAGCAGCTTGGCCGGCCGGATATACGAGCAGTACTTC. Its translation is CASSLAGRIYEQYF.

This rearrangement joins TRBV28 to TRBJ2-7; D may be TRBD2 (5 bases). This CDR3 region has 14 residues. Germline CDR1 reads MDHEN; CDR2 reads SYDVKM. Trimming removed 8 bases at V and 2 bases at J, with 16 bases between. CDR3 amino acids: CASAGPIPTYEQYF. In DNA form, the CDR3 reads TGTGCCAGCGCGGGCCCTATCCCTACCTACGAGCAGTACTTC.

V and J are TRBV4-1 and TRBJ1-5; D unresolved. Germline V gene lookup returns CDR1 MGHRA and CDR2 YSYEKL. V was trimmed by 0 bases and J by 9 bases, leaving 18 bases between them. The CDR3 runs 16 residues. Here the CDR3 DNA reads TGCGCCAGCAGCCAAGAAGGAGGGAAGGCCTCGGGGCCCCAGCATTTT. This codes for CASSQEGGKASGPQHF.

This clone turned up a few times. The chain combines TRBV6-6 with TRBJ1-5; unclear D gene. The CDR3 runs to 15 residues. The ends were cut back, 5 bases at V and 3 bases at J, with 14 bases in the middle. Looked up from germline, CDR1 is MNHNY and CDR2 is SVGAGI (reference sequence). CDR3 coding DNA: TGTGCCAGCAGTCCAGAGTCGAGTGCCAATCAGCCCCAGCATTTT. Its protein product is CASSPESSANQPQHF.

The V gene is TRBV3-1 (or the pseudogene TRBV3-2), the J gene TRBJ1-5; possibly TRBD1 for D (6 bases). CDR1 LGHDT and CDR2 YNNKEL come from the germline V gene (reference sequence). The CDR3 length is 15 residues. V lost 1 base and J 7 bases, leaving 14 bases between the germline ends. The CDR3 here is CASSQGGQGPQPQHF. In DNA form, the CDR3 reads TGTGCCAGCAGCCAAGGTGGGCAGGGGCCCCAGCCCCAGCATTTT.

The chain employs TRBV20-1 and TRBJ2-7; D not certain. Trimming took 5 bases from V and 6 from J, leaving 11 bases between them. The CDR3 is 11 residues long. The germline V gene encodes CDR1 DFQATT and CDR2 SNEGSKA (reference sequence). Here the CDR3 reads CSAPRLGEQYF. Here the CDR3 DNA reads TGCAGTGCTCCCCGTTTAGGCGAGCAGTACTTC.

The V and J genes are TRBV4-2 and TRBJ2-3; 9 bases map to TRBD2. Per the germline V gene, CDR1 is LGHNA and CDR2 is YNFKEQ. The CDR3 contains 17 residues. J gave up 0 bases and V 2 bases, and 6 bases lay outside the gene matches. The CDR3 sequence: CASSQRTTSGSTDTQYF. The CDR3 DNA follows: TGTGCCAGCAGCCAACGCACGACTAGCGGAAGCACAGATACGCAGTATTTT.

This sequence joins TRBV7-2 and TRBJ2-4; D not certain. V dropped 4 bases and J dropped 1 base, with 8 bases sitting between them. The CDR3 is 14 amino acids. Germline assignment: CDR1 SGHTA and CDR2 FQGNSA. CDR3 sequence (DNA): TGTGCCAGCAGCTCGAGAAGGGCCAAAAACATTCAGTACTTC. Translated, it gives CASSSRRAKNIQYF. The full variable domain, completed using reference TRBV7-2 and TRBJ2-4, is GAGVSQSPSNKVTEKGKDVELRCDPISGHTALYWYRQSLGQGLEFLIYFQGNSAPDKSGLPSDRFSAERTGGSVSTLTIQRTQQEDSAVYLCASSSRRAKNIQYFGAGTRLSVL.

V is TRBV7-3 and J is TRBJ2-2; the D is unclear. The germline V gene encodes CDR1 SGHTA and CDR2 FQGTGA. The CDR3 is made up of 12 amino acids. V lost 4 bases and J lost 9, with 9 bases in between. The CDR3: CASSSGLRELFF. In DNA form, the CDR3 reads TGTGCCAGCAGCTCGGGCCTGAGGGAGCTGTTTTTT.